The rows below give T cell receptor beta chains drawn from one sample of a study of identical twins. MiXCR, run by TCRdb on the 5' RACE reads, gives a single entry per CDR3 protein. Of around 250,000 distinct CDR3 sequences detected, 6.5% to 8% appear once; the ten largest clones hold roughly 15%. These data also formed part of another study, on T cells expressing NK-cell markers.

The specimen sequenced was CD8+ T cells sorted from blood. These receptor sequences come from a woman between 18 and 29 years old in good health. Both conserved end residues are part of each CDR3. The D gene is left open where the match is weak. Size tells how often a clone was seen (once, few, many) or the class of an expanded clone, and some rows leave it out.

>.|TRBJ2-1|many|TRBV7-8
CASSLAHNEQFF
TGTGCCAGCAGCTTAGCTCACAATGAGCAGTTCTTC
>.|TRBJ1-1|many|TRBV7-2
CASIPTGKNTEAFF
TGTGCCAGCATCCCGACTGGTAAAAACACTGAAGCTTTCTTT
>.|TRBJ2-1|many|TRBV3-1
CASSQGGVEQFF
TGTGCCAGCAGCCAAGGCGGGGTTGAGCAGTTCTTC
>.|TRBJ1-5|.|TRBV2
CASSGENSNQPQHF
TGTGCCAGCAGCGGGGAAAATAGCAATCAGCCCCAGCATTTT
>.|TRBJ1-5|many|TRBV15
CATSRRTGLIQPQHF
TGTGCCACCAGCAGAAGAACAGGGTTGATTCAGCCCCAGCATTTT
>.|TRBJ2-3|.|TRBV12-3/TRBV12-4
CASSLAAAGFDTQYF
TGTGCCAGCAGTTTAGCGGCCGCGGGGTTCGATACGCAGTATTTT
>TRBD2|TRBJ2-7|.|TRBV4-3
CASSQEGGSVYEQYF
TGCGCCAGCAGCCAAGAGGGCGGGAGTGTCTACGAGCAGTACTTC
>.|TRBJ1-5|.|TRBV21-1
CASSKVPGDQPQHF
TGTGCCAGCAGCAAAGTTCCGGGGGATCAGCCCCAGCATTTT
>.|TRBJ1-1|.|TRBV6-2/TRBV6-3
CASSYWTVNTEAFF
TGTGCCAGCAGTTACTGGACGGTGAACACTGAAGCTTTCTTT
>TRBD2|TRBJ2-3|many|TRBV5-1
CASSGSSGGLTDTQYF
TGCGCCAGCAGTGGGTCCAGCGGGGGCCTCACAGATACGCAGTATTTT
>TRBD2|TRBJ2-3|.|TRBV27
CASSKTPPLAGGLNTDTQYF
TGTGCCAGCAGCAAAACCCCGCCTTTAGCGGGAGGGCTGAACACAGATACGCAGTATTTT
>TRBD1|TRBJ2-7|.|TRBV4-1
CASSQPGQQIYEQYF
TGCGCCAGCAGCCAACCGGGACAGCAAATCTACGAGCAGTACTTC
>.|TRBJ2-6|few|TRBV2
CASSGRNRSVLTF
TGTGCCAGCAGTGGTAGGAATAGGAGCGTCCTGACTTTC
>.|TRBJ2-2|many|TRBV2
CASVVRNTGELFF
TGTGCCAGCGTTGTCAGGAACACCGGGGAGCTGTTTTTT
>.|TRBJ2-3|few|TRBV4-3
CASSQASGRNTDTQYF
TGCGCCAGCAGCCAAGCATCGGGACGTAACACAGATACGCAGTATTTT
>.|TRBJ2-6|.|TRBV27
CAVGNSGANVLTF
TGTGCCGTAGGAAACTCTGGGGCCAACGTCCTGACTTTC
>TRBD1|TRBJ1-2|many|TRBV5-1
CASSGKQGFTYGYTF
TGCGCCAGCAGCGGAAAACAGGGGTTTACCTATGGCTACACCTTC
>.|TRBJ1-5|.|TRBV2
CASQTMRRDQPQHF
TGTGCCAGCCAAACCATGCGGCGGGATCAGCCCCAGCATTTT
>TRBD2|TRBJ2-5|few|TRBV12-3/TRBV12-4
CASSPGAGGQETQYF
TGTGCCAGCAGTCCGGGCGCGGGAGGGCAAGAGACCCAGTACTTC
>.|TRBJ2-1|few|TRBV12-3/TRBV12-4
CASSRTSGRRDEQFF
TGTGCCAGCAGTCGCACTAGTGGGAGGAGGGATGAGCAGTTCTTC
>.|TRBJ2-7|.|TRBV19
CASSPQGYSYEQYF
TGTGCCAGTTCGCCCCAAGGGTACTCCTACGAGCAGTACTTC
>.|TRBJ1-5|.|TRBV12-5
CASGPGTSKPQHF
TGTGCTAGTGGCCCTGGGACTTCCAAGCCCCAGCATTTT
>.|TRBJ2-2|few|TRBV20-1
CSARSLEGTGELFF
TGCAGTGCTAGATCTCTGGAGGGCACCGGGGAGCTGTTTTTT
>.|TRBJ2-1|.|TRBV9
CASSAQTGVYIHNEQFF
TGTGCCAGCAGCGCCCAGACCGGGGTGTATATTCACAATGAGCAGTTCTTC
>.|TRBJ2-7|.|TRBV7-9
CASTSDGQNYEQYF
TGTGCCAGCACCTCGGATGGACAGAACTACGAGCAGTACTTC
>.|TRBJ1-1|many|TRBV12-3/TRBV12-4
CASSSVQRAKEAFF
TGTGCCAGCAGTTCAGTTCAGAGGGCGAAGGAAGCTTTCTTT
>TRBD1|TRBJ2-1|few|TRBV27
CASGQGNEQFF
TGTGCCAGCGGACAGGGGAATGAGCAGTTCTTC
>.|TRBJ1-5|many|TRBV12-3/TRBV12-4
CASRTDYSNQPQHF
TGTGCCAGCAGGACAGACTATAGCAATCAGCCCCAGCATTTT
>.|TRBJ2-3|many|TRBV25-1
CASRAEGTDTQYF
TGTGCCAGCAGAGCGGAGGGCACAGATACGCAGTATTTT
>TRBD2|TRBJ2-7|many|TRBV20-1
CSAIRLGRASIDEQYF
TGCAGTGCAATCCGCCTAGGGAGGGCCTCAATCGACGAGCAGTACTTC
>TRBD2|TRBJ2-7|few|TRBV27
CASSLHPGGSYEQYF
TGTGCCAGCAGTTTACACCCGGGAGGATCGTACGAGCAGTACTTC
>.|TRBJ2-6|.|TRBV9
CASSTLPSKANVLTF
TGTGCCAGCAGCACCCTACCCTCGAAAGCCAACGTCCTGACTTTC
>.|TRBJ1-1|.|TRBV12-5
CASGLEGAEGVTEAFF
TGTGCTAGTGGTTTGGAAGGGGCAGAGGGTGTTACTGAAGCTTTCTTT
>.|TRBJ2-7|.|TRBV27
CASSFTGFLGEQYF
TGTGCCAGCAGTTTCACAGGGTTCCTGGGGGAGCAGTACTTC
>.|TRBJ1-1|many|TRBV5-1
CASEGIGDTEAFF
TGCGCCAGCGAGGGAATTGGGGACACTGAAGCTTTCTTT
>.|TRBJ2-7|few|TRBV21-1
CASFAGHGHEQYF
TGTGCCAGCTTCGCGGGGCACGGCCACGAGCAGTACTTC
>.|TRBJ1-1|many|TRBV12-3/TRBV12-4
CASSAWLTVNTEAFF
TGTGCCAGCAGTGCCTGGTTGACAGTGAACACTGAAGCTTTCTTT
>.|TRBJ1-1|few|TRBV7-8
CASRYMGGNTEAFF
TGTGCCAGCAGATATATGGGGGGGAACACTGAAGCTTTCTTT
>TRBD1|TRBJ1-2|many|TRBV12-3/TRBV12-4
CASSPGTGEANYGYTF
TGTGCCAGCAGCCCCGGGACAGGGGAAGCTAACTATGGCTACACCTTC
>.|TRBJ2-3|few|TRBV3-1
CASSSLGDPLATDTQYF
TGTGCCAGCAGCTCCTTGGGGGACCCCTTGGCCACAGATACGCAGTATTTT
>.|TRBJ2-1|few|TRBV4-2
CASSQDLSAGDEQFF
TGTGCCAGCAGCCAAGATCTTTCGGCCGGCGATGAGCAGTTCTTC
>TRBD2|TRBJ2-7|.|TRBV20-1
CCASGRLAGGEPGEQYF
TGCTGTGCTAGCGGTAGGCTAGCGGGAGGAGAGCCTGGGGAGCAGTACTTC
>.|TRBJ1-5|few|TRBV6-4
CASIKPESAYSNQPQHF
TGTGCCAGCATAAAGCCAGAGTCAGCATATAGCAATCAGCCCCAGCATTTT
>.|TRBJ2-2|many|TRBV12-3/TRBV12-4
CASSIKGGGGGELFF
TGTGCCAGCAGCATCAAGGGGGGGGGCGGCGGGGAGCTGTTTTTT
>.|TRBJ2-1|few|TRBV9
CASSAYYNEQFF
TGTGCCAGCAGCGCCTACTACAATGAGCAGTTCTTC
>.|TRBJ1-2|few|TRBV12-3/TRBV12-4
CASSLTRGADGYTF
TGTGCCAGCAGTTTAACCCGGGGAGCTGACGGCTACACCTTC
>.|TRBJ2-1|.|TRBV29-1
CSVDGRSSYNEQFF
TGCAGCGTTGATGGTAGGAGCTCCTACAATGAGCAGTTCTTC
>.|TRBJ2-5|.|TRBV7-9
CASSLPLDDGQETQYF
TGTGCCAGCAGCTTACCCCTAGACGACGGCCAAGAGACCCAGTACTTC
>.|TRBJ1-1|many|TRBV12-5
CASGLVVNTEAFF
TGTGCTAGTGGTTTGGTTGTAAACACTGAAGCTTTCTTT
>TRBD2|TRBJ2-5|few|TRBV7-9
CASSLWTSEDETQYF
TGTGCCAGCAGCTTATGGACTAGCGAGGACGAGACCCAGTACTTC
>.|TRBJ1-2|few|TRBV4-3
CASSQVAVAADGYTF
TGCGCCAGCAGCCAAGTCGCTGTTGCGGCTGATGGCTACACCTTC
>TRBD2|TRBJ2-3|many|TRBV10-3
CAISETAGGTTDTQYF
TGTGCCATCAGTGAGACAGCGGGGGGGACCACAGATACGCAGTATTTT
>.|TRBJ1-2|many|TRBV29-1
CSVWGALGYTF
TGCAGCGTCTGGGGGGCATTGGGCTACACCTTC
>TRBD2|TRBJ2-2|many|TRBV5-1
CASSDQLAGATGPGELFF
TGCGCCAGCAGCGACCAACTAGCGGGAGCGACAGGTCCCGGGGAGCTGTTTTTT
>.|TRBJ2-1|many|TRBV6-5
CASRDSPKEQFF
TGTGCCAGCAGGGACAGTCCTAAGGAGCAGTTCTTC
>.|TRBJ2-7|.|TRBV5-1
CASSWSGTAFEQYF
TGCGCCAGCAGCTGGTCCGGGACCGCGTTTGAGCAGTACTTC
>.|TRBJ1-2|.|TRBV9
CASSVEAANYGYTF
TGTGCCAGCAGCGTCGAAGCTGCCAACTATGGCTACACCTTC